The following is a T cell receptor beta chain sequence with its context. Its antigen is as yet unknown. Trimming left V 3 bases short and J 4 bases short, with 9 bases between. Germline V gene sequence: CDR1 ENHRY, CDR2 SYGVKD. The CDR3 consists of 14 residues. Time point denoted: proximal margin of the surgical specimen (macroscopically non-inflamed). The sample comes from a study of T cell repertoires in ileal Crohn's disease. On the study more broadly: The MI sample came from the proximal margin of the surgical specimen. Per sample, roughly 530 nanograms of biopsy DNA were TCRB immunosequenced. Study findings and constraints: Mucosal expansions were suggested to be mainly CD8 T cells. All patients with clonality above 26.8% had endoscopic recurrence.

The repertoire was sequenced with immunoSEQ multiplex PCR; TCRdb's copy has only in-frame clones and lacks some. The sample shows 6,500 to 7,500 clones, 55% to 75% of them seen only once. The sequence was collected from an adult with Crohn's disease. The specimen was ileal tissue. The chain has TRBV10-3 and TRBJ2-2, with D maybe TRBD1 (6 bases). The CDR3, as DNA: TGTGCCATCAGTGACAAGGGGGTCACCGGGGAGCTGTTTTTT. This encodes CAISDKGVTGELFF.